Sequencing of this T cell receptor beta chain was carried out in a study of spatial heterogeneity in lung cancer. Time point specified: sample taken at primary tumor resection. Trimming stripped 2 bases from V and 0 bases from J, with 8 bases between. The CDR3 consists of 14 residues. Germline CDR1 reads MNHEY; CDR2 reads SVGAGI. By share, this clonotype counts as medium-sized. Each molecule of TCR cDNA was tagged with one unique molecular identifier. Each CDR3 protein gets one entry after TCRdb re-called the 5' RACE reads with MiXCR. The data contain some 5,400 distinct CDR3 sequences, around 4.3% of them seen just once; the ten biggest clones take up about an eighth.

The TCR originated in a male donor with early-stage non-small cell lung cancer. Source: normal lung tissue next to the tumor, taken at surgery. The chain is built from TRBV6-5 and TRBJ2-7; D call uncertain. The CDR3 DNA sequence: TGTGCCAGCAGTTACCAGGCCAGCTCCTACGAGCAGTACTTC. Its translation is CASSYQASSYEQYF.